This T cell receptor beta chain originates from a study of tumor-infiltrating lymphocytes in primary liver carcinoma. The count of this clonotype is one. Joint extraction of RNA and DNA used about 17-30 mg of bulk tissue that was unsorted. The patients presented with primary liver carcinoma, which was managed through surgical resection. Five distinct regions per tumor were sampled. A constant-region primer primed TCR beta cDNA synthesis from about 490 ng of total RNA. Three nested multiplex PCR rounds, a slightly modified ARM-PCR method, built the TCR beta libraries. In the first two PCR rounds, TRBV1-TRBV30 forward primers were paired with a C-beta reverse primer, and each round lasted roughly 10 cycles. Each CDR3 protein is one row after TCRdb ran MiXCR on the multiplex PCR reads. The repertoire has tens of thousands of distinct CDR3 sequences, around 77% of them found once; the top ten carry around a third.

The germline gives CDR1 SGHAT, CDR2 FQNNGV. V lost 4 bases to trimming and J lost 15 bases, with 22 bases between them. This CDR3 contains 14 residues. The specimen sequenced was liver tumor tissue from sampling region 5. The subset is: tumor region T5, tumor centre. The receptor was isolated from a woman aged 25 to 45 with primary liver carcinoma and hepatitis B virus infection. The chain uses TRBV11-2 and TRBJ2-1, with TRBD2 as a possible D gene (5 bases). DNA of the CDR3: TGTGCCAGCAGCTCTGGAGCCTCCTACAATGAGGGGTTCTTC. Translated, it gives CASSSGASYNEGFF.